Below, one T cell receptor (beta chain) is given with its context. Measured with immunoSEQ multiplex PCR; TCRdb has only the in-frame clones, and not every one. The table lists about 150,000 clones, around 90% of them singletons. The sample comes from a study of control samples from healthy donors and cancer patients. The V and J ends lost 5 bases and 4 bases respectively, with 14 bases between them. CDR3 size: 14 residues. CDR1 and CDR2 (germline): SGHAT, FQNNGV. Sequencing was carried out using blood. This receptor was taken from a man aged 25 to 40 in good health. V is TRBV11-2 and J is TRBJ1-1; D perhaps matches TRBD1 (5 bases). CDR3 in amino acids: CASSLGFGATEAFF. As DNA, the CDR3 is TGTGCCAGCAGCCTTGGATTCGGGGCCACTGAAGCTTTCTTT.